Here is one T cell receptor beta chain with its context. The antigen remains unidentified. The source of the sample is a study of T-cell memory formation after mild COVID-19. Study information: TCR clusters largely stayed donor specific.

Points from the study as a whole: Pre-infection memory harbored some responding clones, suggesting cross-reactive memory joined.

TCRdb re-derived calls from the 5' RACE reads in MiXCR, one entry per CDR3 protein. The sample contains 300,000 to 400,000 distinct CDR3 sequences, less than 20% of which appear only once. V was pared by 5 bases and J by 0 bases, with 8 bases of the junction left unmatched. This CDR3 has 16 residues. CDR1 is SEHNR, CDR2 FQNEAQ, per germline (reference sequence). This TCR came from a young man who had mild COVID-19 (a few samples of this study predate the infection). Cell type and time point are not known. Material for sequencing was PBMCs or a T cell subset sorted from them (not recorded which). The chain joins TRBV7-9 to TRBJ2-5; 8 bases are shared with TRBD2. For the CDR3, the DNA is TGTGCCAGCAGCCCCGGGGGGGGGCTATACCAAGAGACCCAGTACTTC. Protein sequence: CASSPGGGLYQETQYF.